These 6 T cell receptor delta chains share one sample of origin, sequenced in a study of Vδ1+ human thymocytes. Study results and limitations: Thymic TRG and TRD repertoires appeared highly polyclonal.

The antigens of these receptors remain unknown. Sequences come from RNA converted to cDNA by reverse transcription. The CDR3 regions were amplified by multiplex PCR from V-gene primers to a constant-region primer. TCRdb applied CATT to the multiplex PCR reads for clone calling. The data show roughly 55,000 delta-chain clones, approximately 15% seen once. Sequenced material: Vdelta1+ gamma-delta thymocytes from the thymus. Subset given: FACS-sorted CD3+ TCRalphabeta- TCRVdelta1+ TCRVdelta2- thymocytes. Every receptor here comes from a boy in the first two years of life who had congenital heart surgery.

This clone was recorded a few times. The V and J genes are TRDV1 and TRDJ1, with 13 bases identical to TRDD3. CDR1 is TSWWSYY and CDR2 is QGS in the germline V gene. With V trimmed by 0 bases and J by 2 bases, 18 bases remained unmatched. The CDR3 totals 22 residues. CDR3 DNA: TGTGCTCTTGGGGAACTAAGGCACCCCCCACGTACTGGGGGATACGCAACCGATAAACTCATCTTT. It is translated as CALGELRHPPRTGGYATDKLIF.

This clone showed up just a few times. The chain links TRDV1 to TRDJ1; 10 nucleotides match TRDD3. Germline CDR1 reads TSWWSYY; CDR2 reads QGS. This CDR3 spans 20 amino acids. Unmatched junction bases numbered 14, after V lost 1 base and J lost 0 bases. CDR3 loop: CALGERYTGGIRSYTDKLIF. The CDR3 nucleotides read TGTGCTCTTGGGGAACGGTACACGGGGGGGATACGATCGTACACCGATAAACTCATCTTT.

This clone appeared a few times. The chain combines TRDV1 with TRDJ1, with 9 bases lining up with TRDD3. The V gene end was trimmed by 4 bases and the J gene end by 0 bases; junction bases not matched to a gene: 12. Per germline, CDR1 TSWWSYY and CDR2 QGS. The CDR3 length is 18 residues. The CDR3 region has the DNA TGTGCTCTTGGGGTTATCGGGGATACGCTACCGTACACCGATAAACTCATCTTT. It translates to CALGVIGDTLPYTDKLIF.

This chain uses TRDV1 with TRDJ1; D is tentatively TRDD2 or TRDD3 (6 bases each). Germline assignment: CDR1 TSWWSYY and CDR2 QGS. This CDR3 has 23 residues. Trimming left V 0 bases short and J 1 base short, with 33 bases between. This CDR3 reads CALGELSPLPPLYWRILTDKLIF. The CDR3 DNA reads TGTGCTCTTGGGGAACTAAGCCCCCTTCCACCCCTGTACTGGAGGATACTCACCGATAAACTCATCTTT.

V usage is TRDV1 and J usage is TRDJ1; 13 bases line up with TRDD3. CDR3 length: 22 amino acids. Germline CDR1 is TSWWSYY and CDR2 is QGS. The V gene end was trimmed by 1 base and the J gene end by 0 bases; junction bases not matched to a gene: 17. Here the CDR3 reads CALGERAPDWGIRQAYTDKLIF. For the CDR3, the DNA is TGTGCTCTTGGGGAACGGGCCCCGGACTGGGGGATACGCCAAGCGTACACCGATAAACTCATCTTT.

In this sample, this clone turned up a few times. The gene calls are TRDV1 and TRDJ1; TRDD3 matches at 8 bases. This CDR3 is 24 amino acids long. From germline, CDR1 is TSWWSYY and CDR2 QGS. V shed 0 bases, J shed 7 bases, and the junction held 34 bases outside the gene matches. CDR3 region: CALGELTPNKPIAGGIDGPVKLIF. In nucleotides, the CDR3 is TGTGCTCTTGGGGAACTCACCCCGAACAAACCCATAGCTGGGGGAATTGATGGTCCCGTTAAACTCATCTTT.